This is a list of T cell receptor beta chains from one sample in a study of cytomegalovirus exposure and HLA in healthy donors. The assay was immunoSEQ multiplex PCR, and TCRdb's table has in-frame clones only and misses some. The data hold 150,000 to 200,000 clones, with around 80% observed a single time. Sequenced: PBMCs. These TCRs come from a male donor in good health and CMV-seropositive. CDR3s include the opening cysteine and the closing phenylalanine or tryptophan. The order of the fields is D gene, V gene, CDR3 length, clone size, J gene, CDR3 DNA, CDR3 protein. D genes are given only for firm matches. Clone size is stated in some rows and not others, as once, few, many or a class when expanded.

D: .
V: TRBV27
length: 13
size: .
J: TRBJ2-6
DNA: TGTGCCAGCAGCTACTCTGGGGCCAACGTCCTGACTTTC
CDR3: CASSYSGANVLTF

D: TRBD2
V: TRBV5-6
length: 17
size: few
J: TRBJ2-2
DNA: TGTGCCAGCAGGTCGTTGGGACTAGCGGGGAACACCGGGGAGCTGTTTTTT
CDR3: CASRSLGLAGNTGELFF

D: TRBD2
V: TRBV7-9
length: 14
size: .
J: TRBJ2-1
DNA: TGTGCCAGCGGACGGACTAGGAACGTGGATGAGCAGTTCTTC
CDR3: CASGRTRNVDEQFF

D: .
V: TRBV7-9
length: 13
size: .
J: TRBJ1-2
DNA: TGTGCCAGCAGCTTAGACGGGGGGCAACGCTACACCTTC
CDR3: CASSLDGGQRYTF

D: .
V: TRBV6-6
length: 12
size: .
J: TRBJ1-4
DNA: TGTGCCCTAGGGGGGGTGGGGGAAAAACTGTTTTTT
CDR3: CALGGVGEKLFF

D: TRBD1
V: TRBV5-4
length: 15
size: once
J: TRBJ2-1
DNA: TGTGCCAGCAGCCGGAGGGACAGGGGGGAGGGTGAGCAGTTCTTC
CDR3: CASSRRDRGEGEQFF

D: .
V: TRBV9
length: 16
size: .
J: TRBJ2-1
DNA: TGTGCCAGCAGCAATACAGGTAACCCGACCTACAATGAGCAGTTCTTC
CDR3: CASSNTGNPTYNEQFF

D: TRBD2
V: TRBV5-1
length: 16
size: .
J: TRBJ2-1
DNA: TGCGCCAGCAGCTTCACCGGGTGGCGGGAGAACAATGAGCAGTTCTTC
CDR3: CASSFTGWRENNEQFF

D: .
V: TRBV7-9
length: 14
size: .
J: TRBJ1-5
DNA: TGTGCCAGCAGCTTAGCCGGTAATAATCAGCCCCAGCATTTT
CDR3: CASSLAGNNQPQHF

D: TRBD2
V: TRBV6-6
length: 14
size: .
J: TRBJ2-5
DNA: TGTGCCAGCAAAAGCGGGGGGGGCGGGGAGACCCAGTACTTC
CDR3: CASKSGGGGETQYF

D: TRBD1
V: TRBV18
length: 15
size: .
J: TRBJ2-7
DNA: TGTGCCAGCTCACCCTTACCGGGACAGGGTTACGAGCAGTACTTC
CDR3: CASSPLPGQGYEQYF

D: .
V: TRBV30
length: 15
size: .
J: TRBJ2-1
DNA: TGTGCCGGGACCGGGCCCGGCGGGATCTACAATGAGCAGTTCTTC
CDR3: CAGTGPGGIYNEQFF

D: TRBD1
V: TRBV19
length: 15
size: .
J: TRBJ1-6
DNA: TGTGCCAGTAGTCCACCACAGGGGTGGAATTCACCCCTCCACTTT
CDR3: CASSPPQGWNSPLHF

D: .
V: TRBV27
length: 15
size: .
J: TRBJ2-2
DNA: TGTGCCAGCAGTGCCCTACTAGTTTCCGCCGGGGAGCTGTTTTTT
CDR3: CASSALLVSAGELFF

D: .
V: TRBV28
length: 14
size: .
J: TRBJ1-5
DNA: TGTGCCAGCAGGGACACACTTAGCAATCAGCCCCAGCATTTT
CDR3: CASRDTLSNQPQHF

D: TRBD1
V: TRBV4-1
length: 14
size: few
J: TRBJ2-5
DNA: TGCGCCAGCAGCCGGAGACAGGGGGGAGAGACCCAGTACTTC
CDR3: CASSRRQGGETQYF

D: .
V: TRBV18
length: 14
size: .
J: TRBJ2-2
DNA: TGTGCCAGCTCACCAAGGACAGCCGACCCCGAGCTGTTTTTT
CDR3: CASSPRTADPELFF

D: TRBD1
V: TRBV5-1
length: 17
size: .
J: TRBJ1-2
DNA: TGCGCCAGCAGCTTGGCCGGGACAGGGACCGGAACGATATTCTACACCTTC
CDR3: CASSLAGTGTGTIFYTF

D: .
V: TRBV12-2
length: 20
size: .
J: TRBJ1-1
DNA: TGTGCAAGTCGCTTAGATAGGGGAGTATTGGACAGGCGGAAGTGGGCTGAAGCTTTCTTT
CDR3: CASRLDRGVLDRRKWAEAFF

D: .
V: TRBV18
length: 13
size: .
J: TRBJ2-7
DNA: TGTGCCAGCCAGCCCAGGGGGGTAAACGAGCAGTACTTC
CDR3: CASQPRGVNEQYF

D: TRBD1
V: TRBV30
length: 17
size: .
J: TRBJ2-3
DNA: TGTGCCTGGAGTGTCCCGGGGACAGGGGGCGGGGGAGATACGCAGTATTTT
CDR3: CAWSVPGTGGGGDTQYF

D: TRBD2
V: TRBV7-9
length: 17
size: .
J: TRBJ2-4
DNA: TGTGCCTCTGGAGGGCCAGGGACTACAGTGGGAAAAAACATTCAGTACTTC
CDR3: CASGGPGTTVGKNIQYF

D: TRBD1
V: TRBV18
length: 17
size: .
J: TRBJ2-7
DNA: TGTGCCAGCTCACCGATCGCCGGGACAGCGAACGCTTACGAGCAGTACTTC
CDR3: CASSPIAGTANAYEQYF

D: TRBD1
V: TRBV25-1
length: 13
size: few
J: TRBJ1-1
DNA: TGTGCCAGCAGTGTCGCAGACAGGGTTGAGACTTTCTTT
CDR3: CASSVADRVETFF

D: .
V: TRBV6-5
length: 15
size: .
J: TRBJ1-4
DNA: TGTGCCAGCAGTCTTCGGGGGGCAACTAATGAAAAACTGTTTTTT
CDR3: CASSLRGATNEKLFF

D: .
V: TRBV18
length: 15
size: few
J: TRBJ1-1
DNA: TGTGCCAGCTCACCACCGGTCAGTCCAAACACTGAAGCTTTCTTT
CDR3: CASSPPVSPNTEAFF